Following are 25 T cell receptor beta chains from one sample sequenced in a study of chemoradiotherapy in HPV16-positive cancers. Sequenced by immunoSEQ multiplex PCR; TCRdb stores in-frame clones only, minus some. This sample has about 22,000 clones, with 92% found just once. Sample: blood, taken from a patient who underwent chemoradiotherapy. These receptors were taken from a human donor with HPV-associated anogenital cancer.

CDR3 in DNA: TGTGCCAGCAGGAGCGGGAGTTCCTACGAGCAGTACTTC. As protein: CASRSGSSYEQYF. This chain joins TRBV27 and TRBJ2-7, with 8 nucleotides matching TRBD2. Germline CDR1 reads MNHEY; CDR2 reads SMNVEV (reference sequence). The CDR3 is 13 residues long. V shed 6 bases, J shed 1 base, and the junction held 2 bases outside the gene matches.

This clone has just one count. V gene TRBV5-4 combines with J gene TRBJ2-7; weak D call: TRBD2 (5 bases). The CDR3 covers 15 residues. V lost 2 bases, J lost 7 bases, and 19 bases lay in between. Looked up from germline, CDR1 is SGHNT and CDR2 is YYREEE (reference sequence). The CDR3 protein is CASSFRSGTLLEQYF. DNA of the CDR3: TGTGCCAGCAGCTTTAGGAGCGGTACTCTGTTGGAGCAGTACTTC.

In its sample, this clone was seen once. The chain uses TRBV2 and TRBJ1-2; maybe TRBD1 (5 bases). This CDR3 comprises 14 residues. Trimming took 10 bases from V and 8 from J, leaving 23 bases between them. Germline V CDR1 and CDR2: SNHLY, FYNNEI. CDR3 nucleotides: TGTGCCACCCTGGACACAGACGAGACTGGGGGCTACACCTTC. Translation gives CATLDTDETGGYTF. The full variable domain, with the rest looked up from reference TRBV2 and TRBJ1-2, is EPEVTQTPSHQVTQMGQEVILRCVPISNHLYFYWYRQILGQKVEFLVSFYNNEISEKSEIFDDQFSVERPDGSNFTLKIRSTKLEDSAMYFCATLDTDETGGYTFGSGTRLTVV.

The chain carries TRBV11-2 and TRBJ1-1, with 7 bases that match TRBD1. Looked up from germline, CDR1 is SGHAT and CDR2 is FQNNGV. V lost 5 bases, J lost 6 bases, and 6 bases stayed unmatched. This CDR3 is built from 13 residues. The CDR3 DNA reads TGTGCCAGCAGCGTGTACAGGGGATCTGAAGCTTTCTTT. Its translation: CASSVYRGSEAFF.

As DNA, the CDR3 is TGTGCCATCAGTGGGCTAGCGGGGGGCCGGGATGAGCAGTTCTTC. Amino acid sequence: CAISGLAGGRDEQFF. This chain links TRBV10-3 with TRBJ2-1; TRBD2 matches 11 bases. CDR3 size: 15 residues. Trimming removed 4 bases from V and 8 bases from J; junction bases left unmatched: 7. Germline CDR1 reads ENHRY; CDR2 reads SYGVKD.

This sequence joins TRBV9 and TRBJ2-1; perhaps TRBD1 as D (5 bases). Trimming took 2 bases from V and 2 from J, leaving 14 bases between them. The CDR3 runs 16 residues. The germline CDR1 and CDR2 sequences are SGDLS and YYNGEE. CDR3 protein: CASSVTALNPYNEQFF. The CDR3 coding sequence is TGTGCCAGCAGCGTGACAGCACTGAATCCCTACAATGAGCAGTTCTTC.

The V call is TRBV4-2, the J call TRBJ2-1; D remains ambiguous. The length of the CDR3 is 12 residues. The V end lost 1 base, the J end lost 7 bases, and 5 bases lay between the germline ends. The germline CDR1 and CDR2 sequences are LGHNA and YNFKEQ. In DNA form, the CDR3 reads TGTGCCAGCAGCCAAGTCAGGAATGAGCAGTTCTTC. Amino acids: CASSQVRNEQFF.

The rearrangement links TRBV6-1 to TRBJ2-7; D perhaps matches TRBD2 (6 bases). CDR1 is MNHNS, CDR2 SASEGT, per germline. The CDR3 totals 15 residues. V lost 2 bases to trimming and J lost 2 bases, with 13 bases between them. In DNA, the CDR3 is TGTGCCAGCAGTGAACTGGGGGGTACTACCTACGAGCAGTACTTC. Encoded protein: CASSELGGTTYEQYF.

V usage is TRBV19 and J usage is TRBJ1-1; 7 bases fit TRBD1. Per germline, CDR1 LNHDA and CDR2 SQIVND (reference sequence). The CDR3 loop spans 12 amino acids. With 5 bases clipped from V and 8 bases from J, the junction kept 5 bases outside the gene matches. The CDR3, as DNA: TGTGCCAGTAGTTACAGGGGAACCGAAGCTTTCTTT. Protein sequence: CASSYRGTEAFF.

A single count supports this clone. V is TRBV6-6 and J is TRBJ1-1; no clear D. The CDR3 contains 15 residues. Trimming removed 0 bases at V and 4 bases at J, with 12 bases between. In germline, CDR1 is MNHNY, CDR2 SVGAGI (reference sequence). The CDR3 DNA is TGTGCCAGCAGTTACTCGGGCTTAAGTGGCACTGAAGCTTTCTTT. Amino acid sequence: CASSYSGLSGTEAFF.

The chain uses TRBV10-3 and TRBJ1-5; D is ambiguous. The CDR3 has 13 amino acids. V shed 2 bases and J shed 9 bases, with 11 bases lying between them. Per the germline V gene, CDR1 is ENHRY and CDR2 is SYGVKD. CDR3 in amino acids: CAISEETALPQHF. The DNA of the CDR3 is TGTGCCATCAGTGAGGAAACAGCTCTGCCCCAGCATTTT.

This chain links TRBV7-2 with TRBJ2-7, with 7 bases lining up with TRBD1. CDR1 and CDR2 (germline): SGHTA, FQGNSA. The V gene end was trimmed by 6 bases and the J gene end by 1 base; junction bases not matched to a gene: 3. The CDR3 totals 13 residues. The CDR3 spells CASSSGQSYEQYF. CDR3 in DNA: TGTGCCAGCAGTTCGGGACAGTCCTACGAGCAGTACTTC. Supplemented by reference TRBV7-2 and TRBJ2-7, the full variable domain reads GAGVSQSPSNKVTEKGKDVELRCDPISGHTALYWYRQSLGQGLEFLIYFQGNSAPDKSGLPSDRFSAERTGGSVSTLTIQRTQQEDSAVYLCASSSGQSYEQYFGPGTRLTVT.

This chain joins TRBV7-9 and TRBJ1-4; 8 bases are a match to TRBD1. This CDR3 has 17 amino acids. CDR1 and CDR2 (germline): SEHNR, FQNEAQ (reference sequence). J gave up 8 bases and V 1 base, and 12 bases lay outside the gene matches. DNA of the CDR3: TGTGCCAGCAGCTTAGGTGTCGTTGGGACAGGAGGCGAAAAACTGTTTTTT. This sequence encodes CASSLGVVGTGGEKLFF.

The CDR3: CASSPRGGRAWSYNEQFF. CDR3 coding DNA: TGTGCCAGCAGCCCCAGGGGCGGGAGGGCCTGGTCCTACAATGAGCAGTTCTTC. The chain uses TRBV7-3 and TRBJ2-1, with 9 bases aligning to TRBD2. CDR1 and CDR2 (germline): SGHTA, FQGTGA. This CDR3 contains 18 residues. V gave up 5 bases and J gave up 1 base; unmatched junction bases: 12. Filled out from reference TRBV7-3 and TRBJ2-1, the complete variable domain reads GAGVSQTPSNKVTEKGKYVELRCDPISGHTALYWYRQSLGQGPEFLIYFQGTGAADDSGLPNDRFFAVRPEGSVSTLKIQRTERGDSAVYLCASSPRGGRAWSYNEQFFGPGTRLTVL.

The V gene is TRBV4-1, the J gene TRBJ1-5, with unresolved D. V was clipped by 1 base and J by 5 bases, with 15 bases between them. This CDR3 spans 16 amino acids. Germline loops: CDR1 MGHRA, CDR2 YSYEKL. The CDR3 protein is CASSQVDLLRHQPQHF. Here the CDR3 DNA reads TGCGCCAGCAGCCAAGTGGACTTGTTGCGTCATCAGCCCCAGCATTTT.

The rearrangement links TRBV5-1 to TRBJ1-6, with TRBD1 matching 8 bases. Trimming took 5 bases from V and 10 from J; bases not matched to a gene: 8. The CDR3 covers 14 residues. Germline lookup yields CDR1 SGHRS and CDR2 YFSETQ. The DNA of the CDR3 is TGCGCCAGCAGTGGGGGACAGGAGGAATCACCCCTCCACTTT. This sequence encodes CASSGGQEESPLHF.

CDR3 region: CASSHGRTDNEQFF. As DNA, the CDR3 is TGTGCCAGCTCTCACGGTAGGACTGACAATGAGCAGTTCTTC. The chain uses TRBV18 and TRBJ2-1; D might be TRBD2 (5 bases). The V gene lost 6 bases and the J gene lost 5 bases, with 14 bases spanning the gap. The CDR3 totals 14 residues. Germline V gene lookup returns CDR1 KGHSH and CDR2 LQKENI.

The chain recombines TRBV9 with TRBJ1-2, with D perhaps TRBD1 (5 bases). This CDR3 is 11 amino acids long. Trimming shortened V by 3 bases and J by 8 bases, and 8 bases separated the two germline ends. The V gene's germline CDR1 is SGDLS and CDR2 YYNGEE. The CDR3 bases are TGTGCCAGCAGCGAGGGGAACGGCTACACCTTC. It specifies CASSEGNGYTF.

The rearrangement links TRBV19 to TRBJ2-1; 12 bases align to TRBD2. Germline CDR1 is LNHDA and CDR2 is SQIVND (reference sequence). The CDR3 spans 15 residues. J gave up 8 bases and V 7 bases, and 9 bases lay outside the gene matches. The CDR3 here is CASNRLAGAFYEQFF. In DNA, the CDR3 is TGTGCCAGTAATAGACTAGCGGGAGCGTTCTATGAGCAGTTCTTC.

CDR3 in amino acids: CAIREPRDGRYGYTF. The CDR3 DNA follows: TGTGCCATCAGAGAGCCCCGGGACGGACGCTATGGCTACACCTTC. This sequence joins TRBV10-3 and TRBJ1-2; D is perhaps TRBD1 (5 bases). The CDR3 length is 15 residues. CDR1 is ENHRY, CDR2 SYGVKD, per germline. The V end lost 6 bases, the J end lost 4 bases, and 18 bases lay between the germline ends.

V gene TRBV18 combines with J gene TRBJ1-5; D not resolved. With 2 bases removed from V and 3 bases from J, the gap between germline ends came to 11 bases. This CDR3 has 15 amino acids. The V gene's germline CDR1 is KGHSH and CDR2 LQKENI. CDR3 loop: CASSPTGVPNQPQHF. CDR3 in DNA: TGTGCCAGCTCACCAACTGGGGTTCCCAATCAGCCCCAGCATTTT.

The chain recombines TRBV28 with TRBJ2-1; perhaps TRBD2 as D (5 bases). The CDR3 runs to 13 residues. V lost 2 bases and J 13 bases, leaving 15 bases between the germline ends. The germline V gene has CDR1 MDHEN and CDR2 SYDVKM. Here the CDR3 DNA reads TGTGCCAGCAGTTTAACAGAGGGTCGCCATCAGTTCTTC. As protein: CASSLTEGRHQFF. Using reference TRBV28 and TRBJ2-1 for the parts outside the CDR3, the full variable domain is DVKVTQSSRYLVKRTGEKVFLECVQDMDHENMFWYRQDPGLGLRLIYFSYDVKMKEKGDIPEGYSVSREKKERFSLILESASTNQTSMYLCASSLTEGRHQFFGPGTRLTVL.

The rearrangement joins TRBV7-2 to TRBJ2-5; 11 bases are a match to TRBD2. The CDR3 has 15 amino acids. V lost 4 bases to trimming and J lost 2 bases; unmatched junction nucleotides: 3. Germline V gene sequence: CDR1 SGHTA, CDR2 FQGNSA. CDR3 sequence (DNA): TGTGCCAGCAGCTATAGCGGGAGGGCTCAAGAGACCCAGTACTTC. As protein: CASSYSGRAQETQYF.

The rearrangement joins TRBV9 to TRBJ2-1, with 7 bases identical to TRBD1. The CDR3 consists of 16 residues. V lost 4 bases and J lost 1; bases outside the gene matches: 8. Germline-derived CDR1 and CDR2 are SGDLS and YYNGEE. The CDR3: CASSTQTGRSYNEQFF. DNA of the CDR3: TGTGCCAGCAGCACCCAGACAGGGCGATCCTACAATGAGCAGTTCTTC. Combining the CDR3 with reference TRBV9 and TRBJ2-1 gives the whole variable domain DSGVTQTPKHLITATGQRVTLRCSPRSGDLSVYWYQQSLDQGLQFLIQYYNGEERAKGNILERFSAQQFPDLHSELNLSSLELGDSALYFCASSTQTGRSYNEQFFGPGTRLTVL.

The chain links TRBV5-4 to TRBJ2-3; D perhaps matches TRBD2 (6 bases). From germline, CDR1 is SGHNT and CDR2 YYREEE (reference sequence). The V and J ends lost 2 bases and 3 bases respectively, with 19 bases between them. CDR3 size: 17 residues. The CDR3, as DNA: TGTGCCAGCAGCTTTCGGAGGGCCGGTCAGGGAACAGATACGCAGTATTTT. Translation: CASSFRRAGQGTDTQYF.